The 30 T cell receptor beta chains listed next were all sequenced from one sample in a study of control samples from healthy donors and cancer patients. Sequenced by immunoSEQ multiplex PCR; TCRdb stores in-frame clones only, minus some. The sample yields 150,000 or so clones, over 85% seen once. The source material was blood. Receptors were obtained from a man between 25 and 39 years old in good health.

This chain links TRBV5-1 with TRBJ1-2, with 8 bases identical to TRBD1. This CDR3 is 13 amino acids long. Germline trimming cut 5 bases from V and 4 bases from J; bases unmatched to any gene: 4. Germline values: CDR1 SGHRS, CDR2 YFSETQ. The chain's CDR3 is CASRGDRSYGYTF. CDR3 DNA: TGCGCCAGCAGAGGGGACAGGAGCTATGGCTACACCTTC.

This clone was picked up one time. V gene TRBV6-5 combines with J gene TRBJ1-1, with 8 bases lining up with TRBD1. V shed 6 bases and J 4 bases; nucleotides not matched to a gene: 4. The CDR3 runs 13 residues. CDR1 MNHEY and CDR2 SVGAGI come from the germline V gene. The CDR3 DNA reads as TGTGCCAGCAGCCGACAGGGGCTCACTGAAGCTTTCTTT. This gives the protein CASSRQGLTEAFF.

V gene TRBV24-1 combines with J gene TRBJ1-4, with D possibly matching TRBD1 (5 bases). The V gene lost 5 bases and the J gene lost 5 bases, with 14 bases spanning the gap. The CDR3 spans 15 residues. The V gene's germline CDR1 is KGHDR and CDR2 SFDVKD. The CDR3 protein is CATSASVGANEKLFF. As DNA, the CDR3 is TGTGCCACCAGTGCCTCCGTTGGGGCGAATGAAAAACTGTTTTTT.

The rearrangement uses TRBV5-4 and TRBJ2-3; no clear D gene. This CDR3 region has 15 residues. Trimming stripped 5 bases from V and 3 bases from J, with 16 bases between. Germline V gene sequence: CDR1 SGHNT, CDR2 YYREEE (reference sequence). CDR3 sequence (DNA): TGTGCCAGCAGACTGGACCTACAGCGTACAGATACGCAGTATTTT. Its translation: CASRLDLQRTDTQYF.

This rearrangement joins TRBV6-5 to TRBJ2-6; D remains unclear. CDR3 length equals 15 residues. The V end lost 5 bases, the J end lost 0 bases, and 8 bases lay between the germline ends. Germline V gene sequence: CDR1 MNHEY, CDR2 SVGAGI. The CDR3 region is CASSLDGSGANVLTF. In nucleotides, the CDR3 is TGTGCCAGCAGTCTGGACGGCTCTGGGGCCAACGTCCTGACTTTC.

The chain couples TRBV11-2 to TRBJ1-5; a weak D match, TRBD1 (5 bases). CDR3 length: 14 amino acids. V dropped 4 bases and J dropped 3 bases, with 10 bases sitting between them. Germline V gene lookup returns CDR1 SGHAT and CDR2 FQNNGV. CDR3 sequence reads: CASSSQGVNQPQHF. The CDR3 DNA follows: TGTGCCAGCAGCTCGCAGGGAGTCAATCAGCCCCAGCATTTT.

The chain carries TRBV15 and TRBJ1-5, with TRBD1 as a possible D gene (5 bases). V was clipped by 0 bases and J by 7 bases, with 13 bases between them. There are 15 residues in the CDR3. Germline CDR1 is LNHNV and CDR2 is YYDKDF (reference sequence). CDR3 in DNA: TGTGCCACCAGCAGAGATCTGGGGACTGGGCAGCCCCAGCATTTT. Translating gives CATSRDLGTGQPQHF. Filled out from reference TRBV15 and TRBJ1-5, the complete variable domain reads DAMVIQNPRYQVTQFGKPVTLSCSQTLNHNVMYWYQQKSSQAPKLLFHYYDKDFNNEADTPDNFQSRRPNTSFCFLDIRSPGLGDTAMYLCATSRDLGTGQPQHFGDGTRLSIL.

The count of this clone is one. This chain links TRBV7-9 with TRBJ1-1; TRBD1 agrees at 8 bases. This CDR3 has 17 amino acids. Per germline, CDR1 SEHNR and CDR2 FQNEAQ (reference sequence). J lost 11 bases, V lost 4 bases, and 21 bases had no gene match. CDR3 loop: CASSSTNPVRGREWAFF. CDR3 DNA: TGTGCCAGCAGCTCCACAAATCCTGTCAGGGGGCGCGAATGGGCTTTCTTT.

The V gene is TRBV10-3, the J gene TRBJ1-1, with TRBD1 as a possible D gene (5 bases). Germline CDR1 and CDR2: ENHRY and SYGVKD. The V and J ends lost 8 bases and 1 base respectively, with 14 bases between them. The CDR3 contains 14 residues. The CDR3 nucleotides are TGTGCCATCGGGACGGCCATGAAGAACACTGAAGCTTTCTTT. It encodes CAIGTAMKNTEAFF.

The chain has TRBV29-1 and TRBJ1-1, with D hard to call. Germline V gene sequence: CDR1 SQVTM, CDR2 ANQGSEA. CDR3 length: 10 amino acids. The germline V and J ends were trimmed by 6 bases and 8 bases, with 10 bases remaining between them. The CDR3 loop is CSVAQGEAFF. In nucleotides, the CDR3 is TGCAGCGTGGCCCAAGGGGAAGCTTTCTTT.

This clone was detected only once. The V and J genes are TRBV5-5 and TRBJ2-7; TRBD1 might be the D (6 bases). Germline lookup yields CDR1 SGHKS and CDR2 YYEKEE (reference sequence). The CDR3 spans 14 residues. Trimming took off 4 bases at V and 0 bases at J, with 11 bases between the two ends. The CDR3 here is CASSPWDTSYEQYF. CDR3 DNA: TGTGCCAGCAGCCCGTGGGACACCTCCTACGAGCAGTACTTC.

This clone was observed once. J is TRBJ2-5 and V is TRBV28; 8 bases fit TRBD1. Losses at the gene ends were 3 bases for V and 4 bases for J; bases not matched to a gene: 7. The CDR3 totals 15 residues. The germline CDR1 and CDR2 sequences are MDHEN and SYDVKM. For the CDR3, the DNA is TGTGCCAGCAGTTTGGGGGGCAGGGGGCGAGAGACCCAGTACTTC. Translated, it gives CASSLGGRGRETQYF.

The gene calls are TRBV28 and TRBJ1-5; 9 positions agree with TRBD1. The V and J ends lost 6 bases and 7 bases, in that order; junction bases with no gene match: 7. The CDR3 contains 14 residues. Germline lookup yields CDR1 MDHEN and CDR2 SYDVKM. Here the CDR3 reads CASRGQGEGQPQHF. As DNA, the CDR3 is TGTGCCAGCAGGGGACAGGGCGAGGGCCAGCCCCAGCATTTT.

The V and J genes are TRBV14 and TRBJ1-6, with D unresolved. From germline, CDR1 is SGHDN and CDR2 FVKESK. This CDR3 is 14 amino acids long. V gave up 0 bases and J gave up 11 bases, with 11 bases separating them. Here the CDR3 DNA reads TGTGCCAGCAGCCAAGATGCCTGGGTGGCACCCCTCCACTTT. Translation gives CASSQDAWVAPLHF.

This clone appeared a single time. This chain links TRBV10-3 with TRBJ1-6; 7 nucleotides line up with TRBD1. In germline, CDR1 is ENHRY, CDR2 SYGVKD. The CDR3 is 14 residues long. V dropped 10 bases and J dropped 6; count of bases not matched to a gene: 9. DNA of the CDR3: TGTGCCACCAGGACAGGACCTCTTAATTCACCCCTCCACTTT. Amino acid sequence: CATRTGPLNSPLHF.

Only a few counts were recorded for this clone. V gene TRBV6-5 combines with J gene TRBJ1-5, with TRBD1 matching 8 bases. V was clipped by 5 bases and J by 7 bases; unmatched bases: 10. CDR1 and CDR2 from the germline V gene are MNHEY and SVGAGI. This CDR3 region has 15 residues. Written as DNA, the CDR3 is TGTGCCAGCAGTCCACCAGGGGGCCGGGACCAGCCCCAGCATTTT. Residues: CASSPPGGRDQPQHF.

V is TRBV7-9 and J is TRBJ1-5, with a tentative D call TRBD1 (5 bases). CDR1 is SEHNR and CDR2 is FQNEAQ in the germline V gene (reference sequence). V was cut by 3 bases and J by 3 bases, with 12 bases left in between. CDR3 length: 15 amino acids. CDR3 loop: CASSLGQAPNQPQHF. In nucleotides, the CDR3 is TGTGCCAGCAGCTTGGGGCAGGCTCCCAATCAGCCCCAGCATTTT.

The chain carries TRBV2 and TRBJ1-2, with D tentatively TRBD1 (5 bases). This CDR3 has 12 amino acids. CDR1 and CDR2 (germline): SNHLY, FYNNEI. Trimming pared 6 bases from V and 4 bases from J, leaving 9 bases between. CDR3 in amino acids: CASREGPYGYTF. CDR3 sequence (DNA): TGTGCCAGCAGAGAGGGACCCTATGGCTACACCTTC. Using reference TRBV2 and TRBJ1-2 for the parts outside the CDR3, the full variable domain is EPEVTQTPSHQVTQMGQEVILRCVPISNHLYFYWYRQILGQKVEFLVSFYNNEISEKSEIFDDQFSVERPDGSNFTLKIRSTKLEDSAMYFCASREGPYGYTFGSGTRLTVV.

The chain couples TRBV6-6 to TRBJ1-2; 7 positions agree with TRBD1. Germline assignment: CDR1 MNHNY and CDR2 SVGAGI (reference sequence). Trimming at V came to 6 bases and at J to 6 bases, leaving 7 bases not matched to a gene. This CDR3 has 13 residues. The CDR3 DNA reads TGTGCCAGCAGGACGGACAGGAATAATGGCTACACCTTC. It specifies CASRTDRNNGYTF.

V usage is TRBV2 and J usage is TRBJ1-3; D might be TRBD1 (6 bases). V gave up 7 bases and J gave up 2 bases, with 12 bases separating them. There are 14 residues in the CDR3. Germline values: CDR1 SNHLY, CDR2 FYNNEI. The CDR3 region is CASTPGTTGNTIYF. The CDR3, as DNA: TGTGCCAGCACCCCCGGGACAACTGGAAACACCATATATTTT. The full variable domain, with the rest looked up from reference TRBV2 and TRBJ1-3, is EPEVTQTPSHQVTQMGQEVILRCVPISNHLYFYWYRQILGQKVEFLVSFYNNEISEKSEIFDDQFSVERPDGSNFTLKIRSTKLEDSAMYFCASTPGTTGNTIYFGEGSWLTVV.

The rearrangement links TRBV3-1 (or the pseudogene TRBV3-2) to TRBJ1-4; tentative D call: TRBD1 (5 bases). Germline loops: CDR1 LGHDT, CDR2 YNNKEL (reference sequence). Trimming removed 1 base from V and 7 bases from J, with 13 bases in between. The CDR3 is made up of 15 amino acids. CDR3 sequence: CASSQGNGDGEKLFF. Written as DNA, the CDR3 is TGTGCCAGCAGCCAAGGAAATGGGGACGGTGAAAAACTGTTTTTT.

The rearrangement uses TRBV7-2 and TRBJ2-3; 8 bases are a match to TRBD2. Germline-derived CDR1 and CDR2 are SGHTA and FQGNSA. V lost 5 bases and J lost 2; bases outside the gene matches: 6. The CDR3 totals 15 residues. The CDR3 nucleotides are TGTGCCAGCAGCACCAGCGGGAGTAACACAGATACGCAGTATTTT. Residues: CASSTSGSNTDTQYF.

The chain couples TRBV4-1 to TRBJ1-5; D not resolved. The CDR3 runs to 13 residues. Germline V lookup: CDR1 MGHRA, CDR2 YSYEKL. Trimming left V 0 bases short and J 4 bases short, with 4 bases between. The CDR3 sequence: CASSQEKNQPQHF. The CDR3 region has the DNA TGCGCCAGCAGCCAAGAGAAGAATCAGCCCCAGCATTTT.

The rearrangement joins TRBV5-1 to TRBJ1-4; 10 nucleotides line up with TRBD1. This CDR3 has 15 amino acids. V lost 4 bases and J lost 12; bases outside the gene matches: 12. Germline CDR1 SGHRS, CDR2 YFSETQ. DNA of the CDR3: TGCGCCAGCAGCCCAGAGTTGGGACAGGGGAACCAACTGTTTTTT. As protein: CASSPELGQGNQLFF.

V usage is TRBV2 and J usage is TRBJ2-3; 11 bases agree with TRBD2. The CDR3 extends over 14 amino acids. Per the germline V gene, CDR1 is SNHLY and CDR2 is FYNNEI. V lost 3 bases to trimming and J lost 4 bases; unmatched junction nucleotides: 0. The CDR3 loop reads CASSEGLAADTQYF. Written as DNA, the CDR3 is TGTGCCAGCAGTGAGGGACTAGCGGCAGATACGCAGTATTTT.

The chain is built from TRBV12-3 or TRBV12-4 and TRBJ2-7, with D possibly being TRBD2 (6 bases). Trimming left V 11 bases short and J 6 bases short, with 20 bases between. This CDR3 has 13 amino acids. The CDR3, as DNA: TGTGCCTCGGGGCGGTCTAGCGATTCCGAGCAGTACTTC. It codes for CASGRSSDSEQYF.

This chain joins TRBV9 and TRBJ2-2, with 7 bases lining up with TRBD2. V shed 4 bases and J 1 base; nucleotides not matched to a gene: 7. CDR1 and CDR2 from the germline V gene are SGDLS and YYNGEE. The CDR3 length is 16 residues. The CDR3 region is CASSPSGTKNTGELFF. In DNA form, the CDR3 reads TGTGCCAGCAGCCCCTCCGGGACTAAGAACACCGGGGAGCTGTTTTTT.

The chain links TRBV19 to TRBJ2-7; D might be TRBD1 or TRBD2, each matching 6 bases. V was shortened by 6 bases and J by 7 bases, with 19 bases between the two germline ends. Per the germline V gene, CDR1 is LNHDA and CDR2 is SQIVND (reference sequence). The length of the CDR3 is 14 residues. In nucleotides, the CDR3 is TGTGCCAGTAGAAAGGGGGGCAACGTGGAAGAGCAGTACTTC. This encodes CASRKGGNVEEQYF.

The chain couples TRBV7-9 to TRBJ1-5, with TRBD1 as a possible D gene (5 bases). The V end lost 8 bases, the J end lost 5 bases, and 16 bases lay between the germline ends. The CDR3 contains 14 residues. Germline assignment: CDR1 SEHNR and CDR2 FQNEAQ (reference sequence). The CDR3 DNA is TGTGCCAGCGGGGGAGGATCACCCGATCAGCCCCAGCATTTT. Protein: CASGGGSPDQPQHF.

This chain connects TRBV19 to TRBJ1-3, with 9 bases that match TRBD1. Germline V gene data show CDR1 as LNHDA and CDR2 as SQIVND (reference sequence). The junction had 4 bases not matched to a gene; V was cut back by 6 bases and J by 4 bases. This CDR3 comprises 14 residues. The CDR3 is CASSQQGAGNTIYF. The CDR3 nucleotides read TGTGCCAGTAGCCAACAGGGGGCCGGAAACACCATATATTTT.